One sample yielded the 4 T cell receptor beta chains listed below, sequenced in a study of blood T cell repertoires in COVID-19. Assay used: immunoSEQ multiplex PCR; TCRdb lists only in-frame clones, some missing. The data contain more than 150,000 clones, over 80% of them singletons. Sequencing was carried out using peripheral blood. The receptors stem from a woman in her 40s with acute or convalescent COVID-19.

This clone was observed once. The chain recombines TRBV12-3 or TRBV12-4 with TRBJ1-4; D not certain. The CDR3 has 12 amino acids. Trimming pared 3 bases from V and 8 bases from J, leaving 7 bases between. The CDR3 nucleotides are TGTGCCAGCAGTTTCCTCCCCGAAAAACTGTTTTTT. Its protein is CASSFLPEKLFF.

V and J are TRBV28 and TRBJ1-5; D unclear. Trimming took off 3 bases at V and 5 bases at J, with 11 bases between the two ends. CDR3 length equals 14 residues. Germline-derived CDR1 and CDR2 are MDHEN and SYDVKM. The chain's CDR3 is CASSFEWLDQPQHF. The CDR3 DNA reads TGTGCCAGCAGTTTTGAGTGGTTGGATCAGCCCCAGCATTTT.

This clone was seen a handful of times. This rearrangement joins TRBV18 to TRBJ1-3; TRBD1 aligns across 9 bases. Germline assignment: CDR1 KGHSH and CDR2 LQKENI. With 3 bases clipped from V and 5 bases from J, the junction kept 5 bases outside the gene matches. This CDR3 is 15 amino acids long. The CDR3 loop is CASSPQQGARNTIYF. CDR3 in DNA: TGTGCCAGCTCACCCCAACAGGGGGCAAGAAACACCATATATTTT. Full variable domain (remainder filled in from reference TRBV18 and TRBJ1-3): NAGVMQNPRHLVRRRGQEARLRCSPMKGHSHVYWYRQLPEEGLKFMVYLQKENIIDESGMPKERFSAEFPKEGPSILRIQQVVRGDSAAYFCASSPQQGARNTIYFGEGSWLTVV.

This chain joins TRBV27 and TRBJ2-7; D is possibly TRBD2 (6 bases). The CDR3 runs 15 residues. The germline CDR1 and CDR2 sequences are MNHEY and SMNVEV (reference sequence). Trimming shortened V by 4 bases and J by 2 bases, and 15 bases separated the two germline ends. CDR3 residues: CASSWHTRGAYEQYF. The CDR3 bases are TGTGCCAGCAGTTGGCACACGCGGGGAGCCTACGAGCAGTACTTC.